A selection of T cell receptor beta chains follows, all from one sample in a study of cytomegalovirus exposure and HLA in healthy donors. Only in-frame clones appear in the TCRdb table, and some are missing; sequencing was by immunoSEQ multiplex PCR. The sample records some 140,000 clones, approximately 87% being singletons. The sequencing sample was made of PBMCs. The receptors here all came from a young man in good health and CMV-seronegative. The CDR3 runs from the conserved cysteine through the conserved F or W. D genes are given only for firm matches. Where a row states a size, it is once, few, many or the class of an expanded clone; other rows omit it.

j_call	v_call	clone_size	d_call	cdr3_aa	cdr3_nt
TRBJ2-7	TRBV29-1	.	TRBD1	CSVEGDRDYEQYF	TGCAGCGTTGAAGGTGACAGGGACTACGAGCAGTACTTC
TRBJ1-2	TRBV27	.	TRBD1	CASSLEGGTAYGYTF	TGTGCCAGCAGTTTAGAAGGCGGGACAGCGTATGGCTACACCTTC
TRBJ2-7	TRBV6-5	.	TRBD2	CASSYKGLAGLEQYF	TGTGCCAGCAGTTACAAGGGACTAGCGGGTCTCGAGCAGTACTTC
TRBJ2-7	TRBV7-8	many	.	CASSSGFEQYF	TGTGCCAGCAGCTCCGGGTTCGAGCAGTACTTC
TRBJ2-5	TRBV2	.	TRBD1	CASSPGTGKTETQYF	TGTGCCAGCAGTCCGGGGACAGGGAAGACAGAGACCCAGTACTTC
TRBJ2-7	TRBV6-1	.	.	CASKVLQAIYEQYF	TGTGCCAGCAAGGTCTTACAGGCGATATACGAGCAGTACTTC
TRBJ1-6	TRBV6-1	.	TRBD1	CASSLRQGNNSPLHF	TGTGCCAGCAGTCTCCGACAGGGGAACAATTCACCCCTCCACTTT
TRBJ2-3	TRBV28	.	.	CASSGRRGTDTQYF	TGTGCCAGCAGCGGCCGGAGAGGGACAGATACGCAGTATTTT
TRBJ2-1	TRBV28	.	TRBD2	CASLLGTSAAFINNEQFF	TGTGCCAGTCTATTGGGGACTAGCGCGGCTTTTATAAACAATGAGCAGTTCTTC
TRBJ1-5	TRBV15	.	TRBD1	CATSRWGTGGEYSNQPQHF	TGTGCCACCAGCAGGTGGGGGACAGGGGGCGAGTATAGCAATCAGCCCCAGCATTTT
TRBJ2-5	TRBV14	.	TRBD1	CASSQGRQGVLGETQYF	TGTGCCAGCAGCCAAGGGCGACAGGGAGTGTTGGGGGAGACCCAGTACTTC
TRBJ1-1	TRBV27	.	.	CASSTRDNSYTEAFF	TGTGCCAGCAGTACTAGGGACAATTCCTACACTGAAGCTTTCTTT
TRBJ2-1	TRBV4-3	.	.	CASSQDHGGHYNEQFF	TGCGCCAGCAGCCAAGATCACGGCGGCCACTACAATGAGCAGTTCTTC
TRBJ1-1	TRBV11-2	.	.	CASSLAHRVSPFF	TGTGCCAGCAGCTTAGCCCACAGGGTGAGTCCTTTCTTT
TRBJ1-2	TRBV28	once	TRBD1	CASSGQGANYGYTF	TGTGCCAGCAGCGGACAGGGTGCTAACTATGGCTACACCTTC
TRBJ1-2	TRBV6-1	.	TRBD1	CASSEPGTGLYGYTF	TGTGCCAGCAGTGAGCCGGGGACAGGATTATATGGCTACACCTTC
TRBJ2-1	TRBV5-4	.	TRBD2	CASSFGLAGPYNEQFF	TGTGCCAGCAGCTTTGGCCTAGCGGGGCCCTACAATGAGCAGTTCTTC
TRBJ2-7	TRBV19	.	TRBD2	CASRDRGLATTEQYF	TGTGCCAGTAGGGACAGAGGACTAGCCACTACGGAGCAGTACTTC
TRBJ1-1	TRBV4-1	.	TRBD1	CASSHPTGGARNTEAFF	TGCGCCAGCAGCCACCCAACAGGGGGCGCGAGAAACACTGAAGCTTTCTTT
TRBJ2-5	TRBV5-1	.	TRBD2	CASSLVWKLAGKETQYF	TGCGCCAGCAGCTTGGTGTGGAAGCTAGCGGGGAAAGAGACCCAGTACTTC
TRBJ2-1	TRBV15	.	.	CATSRAWRGHNEQFF	TGTGCCACCAGCAGAGCCTGGAGGGGGCACAATGAGCAGTTCTTC
TRBJ1-2	TRBV2	.	.	CASKPGANNYGYTF	TGTGCCAGCAAACCAGGGGCGAACAACTATGGCTACACCTTC
TRBJ2-1	TRBV4-3	.	TRBD2	CASSQDRTSGAARGQFF	TGCGCCAGCAGCCAAGATCGGACTAGCGGCGCGGCCAGGGGGCAGTTCTTC
TRBJ2-1	TRBV13	.	TRBD1	CASSSGPGQGSYNEQFF	TGTGCCAGCAGCTCTGGCCCGGGACAGGGGTCCTACAATGAGCAGTTCTTC
TRBJ2-7	TRBV19	.	TRBD1	CASSIGVRQGSYEQYF	TGTGCCAGTAGTATAGGAGTACGACAGGGGTCATACGAGCAGTACTTC
TRBJ2-1	TRBV29-1	.	TRBD1	CSGRDSYNEQFF	TGCAGCGGTCGGGACAGCTACAATGAGCAGTTCTTC
TRBJ2-1	TRBV4-3	.	TRBD2	CASSQDLPFAGARNEQFF	TGCGCCAGCAGCCAAGATCTCCCTTTTGCGGGAGCAAGAAATGAGCAGTTCTTC
TRBJ1-4	TRBV5-1	.	.	CASSLQGGTNEKLFF	TGCGCCAGCAGCTTACAAGGGGGAACTAATGAAAAACTGTTTTTT
TRBJ1-1	TRBV6-1	.	.	CASSEARRTSEAFF	TGTGCCAGCAGTGAAGCGAGGCGAACAAGTGAAGCTTTCTTT